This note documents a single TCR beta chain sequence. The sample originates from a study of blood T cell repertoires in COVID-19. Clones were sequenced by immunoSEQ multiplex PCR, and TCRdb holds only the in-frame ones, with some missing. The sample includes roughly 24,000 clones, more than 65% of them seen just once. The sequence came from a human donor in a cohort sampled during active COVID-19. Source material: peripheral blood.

The CDR3 DNA sequence: TGTGCCAGCAGTGAATTCAGCGAATATAGCAATCAGCCCCAGCATTTT. Translating gives CASSEFSEYSNQPQHF. This chain connects TRBV6-1 to TRBJ1-5; D uncertain. The V gene's germline CDR1 is MNHNS and CDR2 SASEGT. This CDR3 contains 16 residues. The ends were cut back, 2 bases at V and 0 bases at J, with 11 bases in the middle.